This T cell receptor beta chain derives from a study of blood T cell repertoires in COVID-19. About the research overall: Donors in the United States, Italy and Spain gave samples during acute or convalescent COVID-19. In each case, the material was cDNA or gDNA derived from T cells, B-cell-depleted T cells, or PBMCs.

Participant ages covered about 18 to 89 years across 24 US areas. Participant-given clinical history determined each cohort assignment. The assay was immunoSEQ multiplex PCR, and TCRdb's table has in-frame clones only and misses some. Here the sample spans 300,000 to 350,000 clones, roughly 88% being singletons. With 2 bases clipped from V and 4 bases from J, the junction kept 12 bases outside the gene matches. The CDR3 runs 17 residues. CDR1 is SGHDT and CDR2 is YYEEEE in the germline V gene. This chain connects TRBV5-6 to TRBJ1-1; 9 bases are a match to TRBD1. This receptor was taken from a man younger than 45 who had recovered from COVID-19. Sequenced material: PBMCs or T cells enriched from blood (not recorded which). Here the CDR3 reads CASSFRPTGGRGTEAFF. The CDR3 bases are TGTGCCAGCAGCTTCCGTCCGACAGGGGGTCGGGGCACTGAAGCTTTCTTT. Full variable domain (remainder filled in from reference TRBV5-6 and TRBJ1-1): DAGVTQSPTHLIKTRGQQVTLRCSPKSGHDTVSWYQQALGQGPQFIFQYYEEEERQRGNFPDRFSGHQFPNYSSELNVNALLLGDSALYLCASSFRPTGGRGTEAFFGQGTRLTVV.